The 13 T cell receptor beta chains listed next were all sequenced from one sample in a study of T-cell reconstitution after alpha-beta-depleted transplantation in children (dated by TCRdb to 2016 to 2017). The receptor library was made with PCR. Reads for this sample came from an Illumina HiSeq 2500. To normalize quantification of the TCRbeta repertoire, the TCR libraries were built with molecular barcoding that relied on unique molecular identifiers. The public reads were quality trimmed at Q25 with fastp and then assembled into clones with MiXCR by TCRdb, keeping productive beta chains. Identical CDR3 proteins give one entry, which carries the most common genes and DNA. The sample includes 500,000 to 600,000 distinct CDR3 sequences, with over 25% observed a single time. The ten largest clones capture 2% to 3% of the sample. Here the sequenced sample was PBMCs from the stem cell graft donor, taken from the stem cell graft. The source of these receptors is a human donor who donated a stem cell graft to a child with aplastic anemia.

CDR3 sequence (DNA): TGTGCCAGCAGTTACGACGGGGGGGTCACTGAAGCTTTCTTT. Residues: CASSYDGGVTEAFF. This rearrangement joins TRBV6-2 or TRBV6-3 to TRBJ1-1, with a weak D call TRBD1 (5 bases). This CDR3 has 14 residues. The V end lost 2 bases, the J end lost 4 bases, and 11 bases lay between the germline ends. Germline V CDR1 and CDR2: MNHEY, SVGEGT.

The chain carries TRBV6-5 and TRBJ2-2, with D perhaps TRBD1 (6 bases). The CDR3 loop spans 15 amino acids. V was cut by 5 bases and J by 3 bases, with 13 bases left in between. Germline-derived CDR1 and CDR2 are MNHEY and SVGAGI. CDR3 protein: CASSPTGLYTGELFF. The DNA for the CDR3 is TGTGCCAGCAGTCCCACAGGGTTATACACCGGGGAGCTGTTTTTT.

The CDR3 region has the DNA TGCGCCAGCAGCCAAGATGGTCCAGCGGGAGTCACCGGGGAGCTGTTTTTT. Its translation: CASSQDGPAGVTGELFF. The chain joins TRBV4-3 to TRBJ2-2; TRBD2 agrees at 8 bases. V gave up 0 bases and J gave up 4 bases; unmatched junction bases: 7. This CDR3 contains 17 residues. From germline, CDR1 is LGHNA and CDR2 YSLEER.

This clonotype showed up just a few times. The V call is TRBV12-3 or TRBV12-4, the J call TRBJ2-1, with D possibly being TRBD1 or TRBD2 (5 bases each). This CDR3 has 15 amino acids. The V and J ends lost 2 bases and 5 bases respectively, with 13 bases between them. CDR3 nucleotides: TGTGCCAGCAGTTTACGAGGGGCTCGGCACAATGAGCAGTTCTTC. Its translation is CASSLRGARHNEQFF.

CDR3 amino acids: CASSLGAGSQYEQYV. The CDR3 bases are TGTGCCAGCAGCTTAGGAGCGGGGAGTCAGTACGAGCAGTACGTC. The V and J genes are TRBV7-2 and TRBJ2-7; 7 bases map to TRBD2. CDR1 SGHTA and CDR2 FQGNSA come from the germline V gene. Trimming took 1 base from V and 4 from J; bases not matched to a gene: 7. This CDR3 is 15 amino acids long.

J is TRBJ1-2 and V is TRBV12-3 or TRBV12-4, with 8 bases fitting TRBD1. After removal of 5 bases from V and 0 bases from J, the junction contained 8 bases not matched to a gene. This CDR3 spans 16 amino acids. The CDR3 region is CASSPWDRPTNYGYTF. The CDR3 nucleotides are TGTGCCAGCAGTCCGTGGGACAGGCCTACTAACTATGGCTACACCTTC.

This chain links TRBV20-1 with TRBJ1-5; D not certain. Germline CDR1 reads DFQATT; CDR2 reads SNEGSKA (reference sequence). V shed 0 bases and J shed 1 base, with 13 bases lying between them. The CDR3 loop spans 16 amino acids. CDR3 protein: CSARDLGENSNQPQHF. CDR3 in DNA: TGCAGTGCTAGAGATCTCGGGGAGAACAGCAATCAGCCCCAGCATTTT.

This clonotype came up a few times. This chain uses TRBV18 with TRBJ1-2; possibly TRBD1 for D (6 bases). The CDR3 is 15 amino acids. Trimming left V 0 bases short and J 2 bases short, with 10 bases between. The germline CDR1 and CDR2 sequences are KGHSH and LQKENI. The chain's CDR3 is CASSPPGTPNYGYTF. The CDR3 nucleotides are TGTGCCAGCTCACCACCCGGGACACCGAACTATGGCTACACCTTC.

This clonotype was detected many times. This chain joins TRBV29-1 and TRBJ2-5; D not resolved. The CDR3 contains 10 residues. The ends were cut back, 4 bases at V and 5 bases at J, with 5 bases in the middle. CDR1 and CDR2 (germline): SQVTM, ANQGSEA. The CDR3 DNA sequence: TGCAGCGTTGTCGGGGAGACCCAGTACTTC. It codes for CSVVGETQYF.

This clonotype was seen at least ten times. V is TRBV12-3 or TRBV12-4 and J is TRBJ2-1; no definite D call. Trimming cost V 3 bases and J 4 bases, with 4 bases left between them. The CDR3 totals 12 residues. The CDR3 reads CASSFGYNEQFF. In nucleotides, the CDR3 is TGTGCCAGCAGTTTTGGTTACAATGAGCAGTTCTTC.

This clonotype was seen a handful of times. The chain has TRBV29-1 and TRBJ2-7; D remains ambiguous. The CDR3 has 12 residues. Germline CDR1 reads SQVTM; CDR2 reads ANQGSEA. The V and J ends lost 3 bases and 1 base respectively, with 7 bases between them. The CDR3 region is CSVEDGSYEQYV. In DNA, the CDR3 is TGCAGCGTTGAGGACGGATCCTACGAGCAGTACGTC.

V gene TRBV6-2 or TRBV6-3 combines with J gene TRBJ2-1, with 11 bases lining up with TRBD2. The CDR3 is 17 residues long. Per germline, CDR1 MNHEY and CDR2 SVGEGT. Losses at the gene ends were 6 bases for V and 10 bases for J; bases not matched to a gene: 17. The CDR3 coding sequence is TGTGCCAGCAGCCCGGGGGCGGATAGCGGGAGGGCCAGCGAGCAGTTCTTC. Residues: CASSPGADSGRASEQFF.

This clonotype has more than one count but fewer than ten. An end of the junction differs from the germline gene, which may be a read error. The chain uses TRBV12-3 or TRBV12-4 and TRBJ2-1; TRBD2 might be the D (6 bases). The CDR3 is 15 amino acids. The CDR3 spells CASSLGRSSDNEQFF. CDR3 in DNA: TGTGCCAGCAGCCTTGGGAGGTCCTCCGACAATGAGCAGTTCTTC.